This T cell receptor (beta chain) was identified during a study of cytomegalovirus exposure and HLA in healthy donors. In the case of this clone: Its target is unknown.

The study ran its PCR with 60 Vbeta and 13 Jbeta primers. Method: immunoSEQ multiplex PCR; TCRdb's copy keeps in-frame clones and lacks some. Among approximately 170,000 clones listed, roughly four fifths were seen once. Study findings and constraints: Associated with cytomegalovirus, according to the listing, were 150 to 200 TCR beta chains.

J gave up 5 bases and V 5 bases, and 9 bases lay outside the gene matches. The CDR3 runs 14 residues. CDR1 and CDR2 from the germline V gene are SGHAT and FQDESV (reference sequence). Sequencing input: PBMCs. The chain is built from TRBV11-1 and TRBJ2-7; 7 nucleotides agree with TRBD1. The source is a woman between 40 and 50 years old in good health and CMV-seronegative. The CDR3 here is CASSPRDSLHEQYF. In DNA, the CDR3 is TGTGCCAGCAGCCCTCGGGACAGCCTGCACGAGCAGTACTTC.